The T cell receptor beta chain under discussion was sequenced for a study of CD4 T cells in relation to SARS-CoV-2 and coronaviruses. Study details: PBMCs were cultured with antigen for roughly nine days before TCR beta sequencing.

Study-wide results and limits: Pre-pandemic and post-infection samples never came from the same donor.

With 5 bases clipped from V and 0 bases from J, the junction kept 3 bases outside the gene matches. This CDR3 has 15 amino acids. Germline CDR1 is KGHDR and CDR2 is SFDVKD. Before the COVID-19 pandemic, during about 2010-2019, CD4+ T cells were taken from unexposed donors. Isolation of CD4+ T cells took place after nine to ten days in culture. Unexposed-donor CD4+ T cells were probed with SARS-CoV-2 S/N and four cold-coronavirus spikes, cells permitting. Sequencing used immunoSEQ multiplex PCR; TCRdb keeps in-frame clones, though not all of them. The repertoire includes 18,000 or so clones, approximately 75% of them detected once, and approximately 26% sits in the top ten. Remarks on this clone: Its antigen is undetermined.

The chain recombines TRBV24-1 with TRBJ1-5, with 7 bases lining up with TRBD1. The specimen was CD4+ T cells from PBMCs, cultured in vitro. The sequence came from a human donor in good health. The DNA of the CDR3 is TGTGCCACCAGTGCGGACAGGACTAGCAATCAGCCCCAGCATTTT. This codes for CATSADRTSNQPQHF.